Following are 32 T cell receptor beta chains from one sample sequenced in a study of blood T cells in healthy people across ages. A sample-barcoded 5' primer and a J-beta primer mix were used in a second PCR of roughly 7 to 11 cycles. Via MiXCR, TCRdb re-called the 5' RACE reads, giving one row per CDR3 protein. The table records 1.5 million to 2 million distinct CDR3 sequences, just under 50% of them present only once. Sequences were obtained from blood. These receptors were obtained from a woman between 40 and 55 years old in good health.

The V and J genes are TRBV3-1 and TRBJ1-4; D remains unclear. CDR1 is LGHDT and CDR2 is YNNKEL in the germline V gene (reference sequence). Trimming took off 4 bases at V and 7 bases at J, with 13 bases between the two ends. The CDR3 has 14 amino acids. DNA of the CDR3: TGTGCCAGCAGCCCTGGAGGGTGGAGTGAAAAACTGTTTTTT. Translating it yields CASSPGGWSEKLFF.

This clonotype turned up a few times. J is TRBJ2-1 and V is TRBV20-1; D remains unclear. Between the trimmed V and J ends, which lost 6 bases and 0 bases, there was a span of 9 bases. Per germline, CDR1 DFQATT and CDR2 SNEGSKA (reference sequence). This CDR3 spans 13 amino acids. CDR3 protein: CSAGYPSYNEQFF. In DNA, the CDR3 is TGCAGTGCAGGGTACCCCTCCTACAATGAGCAGTTCTTC.

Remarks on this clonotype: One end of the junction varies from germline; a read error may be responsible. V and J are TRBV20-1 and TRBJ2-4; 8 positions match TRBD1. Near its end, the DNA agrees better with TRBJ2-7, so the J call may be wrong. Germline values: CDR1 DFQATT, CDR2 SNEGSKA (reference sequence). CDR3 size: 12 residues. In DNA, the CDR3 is TGCGGTGCTCTTGACAGGGGAAGCGAGCAGTACTTC. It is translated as CGALDRGSEQYF.

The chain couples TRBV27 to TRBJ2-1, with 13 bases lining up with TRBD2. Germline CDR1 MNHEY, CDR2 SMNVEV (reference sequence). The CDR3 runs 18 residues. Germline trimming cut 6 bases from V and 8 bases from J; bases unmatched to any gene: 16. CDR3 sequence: CASSSLVLAGGPWDEQFF. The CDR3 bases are TGTGCCAGCAGCTCCCTCGTACTAGCGGGGGGGCCGTGGGATGAGCAGTTCTTC.

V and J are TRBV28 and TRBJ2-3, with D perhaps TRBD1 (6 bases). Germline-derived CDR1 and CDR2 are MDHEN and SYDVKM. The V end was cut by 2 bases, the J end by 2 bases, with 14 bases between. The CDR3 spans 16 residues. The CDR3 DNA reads TGTGCCAGCAGTTTAGGCAGGGGTTTTTCCACAGATACGCAGTATTTT. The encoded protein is CASSLGRGFSTDTQYF.

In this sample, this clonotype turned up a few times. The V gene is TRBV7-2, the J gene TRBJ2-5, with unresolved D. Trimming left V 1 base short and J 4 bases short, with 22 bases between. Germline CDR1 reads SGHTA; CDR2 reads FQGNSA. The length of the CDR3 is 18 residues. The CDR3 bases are TGTGCCAGCAGCTTAGGTCTACGAGATGTAAGGGCAGCAGAGACCCAGTACTTC. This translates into CASSLGLRDVRAAETQYF.

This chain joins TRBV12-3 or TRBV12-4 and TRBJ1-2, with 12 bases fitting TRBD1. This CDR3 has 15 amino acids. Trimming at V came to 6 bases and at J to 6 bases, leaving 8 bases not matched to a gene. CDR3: CASSWDRGRSDGYTF. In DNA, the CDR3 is TGTGCCAGCAGCTGGGACAGGGGGCGGTCGGATGGCTACACCTTC.

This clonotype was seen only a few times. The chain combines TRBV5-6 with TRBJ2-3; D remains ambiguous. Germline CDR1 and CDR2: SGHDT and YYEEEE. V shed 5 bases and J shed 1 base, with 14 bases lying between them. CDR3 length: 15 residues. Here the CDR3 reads CASRVGNFGTDTQYF. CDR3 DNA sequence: TGTGCCAGCAGGGTGGGGAATTTTGGCACAGATACGCAGTATTTT.

DNA of the CDR3: TGTGCCAGCAGCTTAGTATTCAGGGCTGAAGCTTTCTTT. Translating it yields CASSLVFRAEAFF. The chain links TRBV7-9 to TRBJ1-1, with D possibly matching TRBD1 (5 bases). The length of the CDR3 is 13 residues. Germline CDR1 reads SEHNR; CDR2 reads FQNEAQ (reference sequence). Trimming cost V 1 base and J 6 bases, with 9 bases left between them.

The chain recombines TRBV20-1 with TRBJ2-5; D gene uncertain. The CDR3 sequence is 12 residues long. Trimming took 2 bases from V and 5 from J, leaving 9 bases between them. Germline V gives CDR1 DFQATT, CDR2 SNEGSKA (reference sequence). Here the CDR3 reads CSARLNGETQYF. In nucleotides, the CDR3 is TGCAGTGCTAGACTGAATGGGGAGACCCAGTACTTC.

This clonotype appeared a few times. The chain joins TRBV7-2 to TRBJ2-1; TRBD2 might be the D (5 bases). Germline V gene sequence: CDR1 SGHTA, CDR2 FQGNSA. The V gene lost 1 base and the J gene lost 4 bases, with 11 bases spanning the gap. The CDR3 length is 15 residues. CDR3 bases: TGTGCCAGCAGCTTAGGGTCGGGGTTTTACAATGAGCAGTTCTTC. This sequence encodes CASSLGSGFYNEQFF.

The CDR3 reads CSAIQVTGANVLTF. The CDR3 DNA follows: TGCAGTGCTATTCAGGTCACTGGGGCCAACGTCCTGACTTTC. The chain couples TRBV20-1 to TRBJ2-6, with no clear D. The CDR3 length is 14 residues. V was pared by 4 bases and J by 2 bases, with 9 bases between. Germline CDR1 DFQATT, CDR2 SNEGSKA (reference sequence).

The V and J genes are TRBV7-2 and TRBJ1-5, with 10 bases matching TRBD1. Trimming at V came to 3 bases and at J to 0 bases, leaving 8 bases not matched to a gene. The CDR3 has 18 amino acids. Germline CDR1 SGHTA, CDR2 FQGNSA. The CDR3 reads CASSLGRQGALSNQPQHF. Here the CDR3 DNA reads TGTGCCAGCAGCTTGGGCCGACAGGGGGCCCTTAGCAATCAGCCCCAGCATTTT.

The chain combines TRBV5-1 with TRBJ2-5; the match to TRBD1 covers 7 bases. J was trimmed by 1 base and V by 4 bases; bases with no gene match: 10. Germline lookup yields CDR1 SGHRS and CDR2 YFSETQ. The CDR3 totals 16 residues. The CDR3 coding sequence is TGCGCCAGCAGCCGCACAGGGGTTGCGGCCCAAGAGACCCAGTACTTC. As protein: CASSRTGVAAQETQYF.

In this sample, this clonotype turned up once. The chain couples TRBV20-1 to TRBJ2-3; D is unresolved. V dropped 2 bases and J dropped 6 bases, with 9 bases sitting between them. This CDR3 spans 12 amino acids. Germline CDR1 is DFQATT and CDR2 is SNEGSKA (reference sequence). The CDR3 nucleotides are TGCAGTGCTAGACGGTTGGGCGATACGCAGTATTTT. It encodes CSARRLGDTQYF.

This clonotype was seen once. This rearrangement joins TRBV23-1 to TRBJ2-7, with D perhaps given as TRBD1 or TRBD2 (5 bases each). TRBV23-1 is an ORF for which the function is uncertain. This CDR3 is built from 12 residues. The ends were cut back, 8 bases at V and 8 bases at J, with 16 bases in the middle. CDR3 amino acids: CASRQSRGQQYF. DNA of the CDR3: TGCGCCAGCCGCCAAAGTCGGGGACAGCAGTACTTC.

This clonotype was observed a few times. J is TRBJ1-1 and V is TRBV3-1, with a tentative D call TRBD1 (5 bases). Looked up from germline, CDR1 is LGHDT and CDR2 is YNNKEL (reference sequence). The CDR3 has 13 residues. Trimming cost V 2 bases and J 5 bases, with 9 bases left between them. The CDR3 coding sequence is TGTGCCAGCAGCCAAACTCGGGGGACTGAAGCTTTCTTT. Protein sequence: CASSQTRGTEAFF. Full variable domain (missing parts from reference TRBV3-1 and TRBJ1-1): DTAVSQTPKYLVTQMGNDKSIKCEQNLGHDTMYWYKQDSKKFLKIMFSYNNKELIINETVPNRFSPKSPDKAHLNLHINSLELGDSAVYFCASSQTRGTEAFFGQGTRLTVV.

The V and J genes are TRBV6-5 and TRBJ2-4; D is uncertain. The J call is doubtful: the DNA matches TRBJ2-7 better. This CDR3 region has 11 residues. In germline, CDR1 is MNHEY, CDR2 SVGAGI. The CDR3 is CASSVNSEQYF. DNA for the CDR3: TGTGCCAGCAGTGTAAACAGCGAGCAGTACTTC.

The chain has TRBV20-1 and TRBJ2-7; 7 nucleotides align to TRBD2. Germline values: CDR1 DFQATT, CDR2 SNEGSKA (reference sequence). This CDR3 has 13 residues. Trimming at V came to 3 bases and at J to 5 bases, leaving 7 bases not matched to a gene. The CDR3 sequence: CSASGREYHEQYF. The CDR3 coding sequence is TGCAGTGCTAGTGGGCGGGAGTACCACGAGCAGTACTTC.

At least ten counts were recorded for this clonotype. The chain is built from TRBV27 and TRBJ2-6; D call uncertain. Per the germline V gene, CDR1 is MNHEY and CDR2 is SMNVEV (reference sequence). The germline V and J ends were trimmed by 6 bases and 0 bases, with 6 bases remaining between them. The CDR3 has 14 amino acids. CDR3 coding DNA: TGTGCCAGCAGCAGGTTCTCTGGGGCCAACGTCCTGACTTTC. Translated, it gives CASSRFSGANVLTF.

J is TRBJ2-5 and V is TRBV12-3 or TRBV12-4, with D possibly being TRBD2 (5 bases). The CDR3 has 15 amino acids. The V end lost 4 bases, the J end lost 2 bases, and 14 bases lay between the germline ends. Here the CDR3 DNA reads TGTGCCAGCAGTTGGAGGCTGCCTTCACAAGAGACCCAGTACTTC. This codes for CASSWRLPSQETQYF.

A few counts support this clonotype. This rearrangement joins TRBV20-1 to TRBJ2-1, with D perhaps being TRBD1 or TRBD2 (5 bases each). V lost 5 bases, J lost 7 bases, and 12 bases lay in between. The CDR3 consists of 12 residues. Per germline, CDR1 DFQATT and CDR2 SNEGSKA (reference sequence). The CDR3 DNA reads TGCAGTGCTGAGGGGACCCGGAATGAGCAGTTCTTC. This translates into CSAEGTRNEQFF.

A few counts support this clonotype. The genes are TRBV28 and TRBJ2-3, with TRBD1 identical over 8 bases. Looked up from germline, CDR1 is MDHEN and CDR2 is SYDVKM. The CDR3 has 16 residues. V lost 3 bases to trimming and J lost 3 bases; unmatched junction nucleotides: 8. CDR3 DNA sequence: TGTGCCAGCAGTTTCGGGTCAGGGGGCGGAACAGATACGCAGTATTTT. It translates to CASSFGSGGGTDTQYF.

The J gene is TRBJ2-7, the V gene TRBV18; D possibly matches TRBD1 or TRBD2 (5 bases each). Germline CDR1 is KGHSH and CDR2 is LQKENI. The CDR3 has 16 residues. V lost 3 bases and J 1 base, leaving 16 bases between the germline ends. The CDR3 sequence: CASSPSIGTQSYEQYF. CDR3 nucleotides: TGTGCCAGCTCACCCTCGATAGGGACCCAGTCCTACGAGCAGTACTTC.

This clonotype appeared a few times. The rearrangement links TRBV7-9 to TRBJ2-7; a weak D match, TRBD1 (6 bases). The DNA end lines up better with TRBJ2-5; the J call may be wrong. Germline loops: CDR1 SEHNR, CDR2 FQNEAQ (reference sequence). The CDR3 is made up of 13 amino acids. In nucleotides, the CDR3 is TGTGCCAGCAGCTCGTACAGGGCGGAGACCCAGTACTTC. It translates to CASSSYRAETQYF.

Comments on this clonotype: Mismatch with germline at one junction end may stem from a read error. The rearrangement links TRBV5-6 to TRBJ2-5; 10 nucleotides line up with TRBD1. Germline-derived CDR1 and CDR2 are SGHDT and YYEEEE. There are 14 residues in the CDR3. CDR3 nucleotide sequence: TGTGTCAGCAGCTTTAGGACAGGGGGGGAGACCCAGTACTTC. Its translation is CVSSFRTGGETQYF.

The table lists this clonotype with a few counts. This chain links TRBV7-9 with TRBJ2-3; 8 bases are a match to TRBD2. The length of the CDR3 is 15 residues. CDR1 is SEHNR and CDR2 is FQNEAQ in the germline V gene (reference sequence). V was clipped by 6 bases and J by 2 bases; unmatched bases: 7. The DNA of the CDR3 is TGTGCCAGCAGTTCCACTAGCGGAAACACAGATACGCAGTATTTT. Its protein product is CASSSTSGNTDTQYF.

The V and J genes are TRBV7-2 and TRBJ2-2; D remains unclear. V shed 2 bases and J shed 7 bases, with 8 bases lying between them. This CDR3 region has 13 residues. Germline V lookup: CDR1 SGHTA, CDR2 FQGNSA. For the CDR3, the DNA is TGTGCCAGCAGCTTAAACTGGGGCGGGGAGCTGTTTTTT. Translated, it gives CASSLNWGGELFF.

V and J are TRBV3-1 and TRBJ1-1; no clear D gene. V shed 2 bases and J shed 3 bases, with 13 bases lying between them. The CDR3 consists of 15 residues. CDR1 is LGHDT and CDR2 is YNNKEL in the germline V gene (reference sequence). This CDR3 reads CASSQLDLGDTEAFF. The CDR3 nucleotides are TGTGCCAGCAGCCAACTTGACCTCGGGGACACTGAAGCTTTCTTT.

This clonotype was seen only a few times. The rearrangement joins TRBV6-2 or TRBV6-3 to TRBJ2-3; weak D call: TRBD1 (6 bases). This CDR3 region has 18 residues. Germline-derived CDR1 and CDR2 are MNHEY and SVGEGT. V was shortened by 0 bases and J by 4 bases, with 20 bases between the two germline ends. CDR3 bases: TGTGCCAGCAGTTACTCGGGTTCCGGCAGGGGTAGACCAGATACGCAGTATTTT. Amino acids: CASSYSGSGRGRPDTQYF.

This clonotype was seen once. The CDR3 spells CSGLEYHNEQFF. The CDR3 DNA sequence: TGCAGTGGACTAGAGTACCACAATGAGCAGTTCTTC. The chain joins TRBV20-1 to TRBJ2-1, with D possibly matching TRBD2 (6 bases). The germline CDR1 and CDR2 sequences are DFQATT and SNEGSKA (reference sequence). V was trimmed by 7 bases and J by 5 bases, leaving 12 bases between them. CDR3 length: 12 amino acids.

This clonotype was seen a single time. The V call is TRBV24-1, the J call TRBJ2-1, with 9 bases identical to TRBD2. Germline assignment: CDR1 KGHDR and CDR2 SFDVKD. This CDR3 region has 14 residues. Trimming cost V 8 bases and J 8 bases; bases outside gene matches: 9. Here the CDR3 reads CATTGSGGPYEQFF. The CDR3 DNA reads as TGTGCCACCACGGGAAGCGGGGGGCCGTATGAGCAGTTCTTC.